The T cell receptor (beta chain) described here comes from a study of CD8 T cells in Susac syndrome. Trimming removed 0 bases at V and 2 bases at J, with 2 bases between. CDR1 SGDLS and CDR2 YYNGEE come from the germline V gene. This CDR3 spans 13 amino acids. Study-level points and caveats: It was acknowledged by the study that relatively few individuals were included in its TCR sequencing and HLA analysis. Clonal expansion involving Susac CD8+ cells peaked in TEMRA cells and active patients.

About 0.5 to 1 ug RNA was reverse transcribed with random hexamers. TCRdb re-called the immunoSEQ multiplex PCR reads with MiXCR, one entry per CDR3 protein. This sample has more than 150,000 distinct CDR3 sequences, with about 95% found just once. A note on this clonotype: Its antigen is not known.

As judged by recently defined diagnostic criteria, patients with Susac syndrome had definite or probable disease. Sequenced sample: CD8+ T cells from PBMCs. V gene TRBV9 combines with J gene TRBJ2-2; D is unresolved. This TCR derives from a human donor with Susac syndrome. The DNA for the CDR3 is TGTGCCAGCAGCGTAGACAACACCGGGGAGCTGTTTTTT. Its translation is CASSVDNTGELFF.